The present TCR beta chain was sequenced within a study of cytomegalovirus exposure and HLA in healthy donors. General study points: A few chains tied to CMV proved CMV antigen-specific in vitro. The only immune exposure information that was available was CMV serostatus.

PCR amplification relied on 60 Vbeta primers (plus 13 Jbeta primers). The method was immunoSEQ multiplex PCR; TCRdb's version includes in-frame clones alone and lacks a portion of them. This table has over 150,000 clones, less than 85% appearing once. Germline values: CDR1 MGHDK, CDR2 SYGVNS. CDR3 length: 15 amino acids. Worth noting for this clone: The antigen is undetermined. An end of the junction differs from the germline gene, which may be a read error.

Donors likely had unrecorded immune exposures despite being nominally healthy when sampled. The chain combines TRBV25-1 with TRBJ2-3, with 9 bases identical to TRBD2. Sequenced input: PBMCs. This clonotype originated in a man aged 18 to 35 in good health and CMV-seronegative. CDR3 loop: CASSVSSGATDTQYF. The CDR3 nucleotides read TGCGCCAGCAGTGTCTCTAGCGGGGCAACAGATACGCAGTATTTT.